The clone carrying this T cell receptor (beta chain) has just a few counts. Its specificity is not known. The data were taken from a study of blood T cells in healthy people across ages. Whole-study results and caveats: Strong correlation linked observed beta diversity and percent naive T cells. There were more naive CD4+ cells and higher diversity in long-lived donors than in aged donors.

This CDR3 region has 14 residues. Trimming cost V 1 base and J 3 bases, with 10 bases left between them. Germline CDR1 SGHVS, CDR2 FQNEAQ. Donation came from healthy Caucasian individuals in Russia who were aged 6 to 90. Every donor provided ten milliliters of peripheral blood. For the second PCR, which ran for about 7 to 11 cycles, a sample-barcoded 5' primer and a J-beta primer mix were used. Each CDR3 protein is one row after TCRdb ran MiXCR on the 5' RACE reads. The profile covers around 1,800,000 distinct CDR3 sequences, with 35% to 50% appearing a single time and around 23% taken by the ten largest.

The sample taken for sequencing was blood. This receptor was identified in a human donor in good health. The chain links TRBV7-8 to TRBJ2-7, with D possibly matching TRBD2 (5 bases). CDR3 residues: CASSLERESYEQYF. The CDR3 DNA reads as TGTGCCAGCAGCTTAGAGAGGGAGAGCTACGAGCAGTACTTC.